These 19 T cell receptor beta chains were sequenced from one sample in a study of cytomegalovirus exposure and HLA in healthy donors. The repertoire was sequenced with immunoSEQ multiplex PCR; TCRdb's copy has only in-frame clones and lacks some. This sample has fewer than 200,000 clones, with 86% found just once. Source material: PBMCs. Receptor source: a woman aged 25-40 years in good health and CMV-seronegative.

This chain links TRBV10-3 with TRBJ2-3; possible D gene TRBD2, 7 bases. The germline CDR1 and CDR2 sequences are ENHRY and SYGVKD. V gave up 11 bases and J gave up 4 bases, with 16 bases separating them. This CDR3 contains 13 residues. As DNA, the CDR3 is TGTGCCGTGACCGGGGGGCAGCCAGATACGCAGTATTTT. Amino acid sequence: CAVTGGQPDTQYF.

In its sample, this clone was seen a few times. For the CDR3, the DNA is TGTGCCAGCAGCTTAGATGGGTCAGGATACTATGGCTACACCTTC. It specifies CASSLDGSGYYGYTF. V usage is TRBV7-2 and J usage is TRBJ1-2; D not certain. Looked up from germline, CDR1 is SGHTA and CDR2 is FQGNSA. V was pared by 1 base and J by 3 bases, with 12 bases between. This CDR3 is built from 15 residues. The full variable domain, rest sourced from reference TRBV7-2 and TRBJ1-2, is GAGVSQSPSNKVTEKGKDVELRCDPISGHTALYWYRQSLGQGLEFLIYFQGNSAPDKSGLPSDRFSAERTGGSVSTLTIQRTQQEDSAVYLCASSLDGSGYYGYTFGSGTRLTVV.

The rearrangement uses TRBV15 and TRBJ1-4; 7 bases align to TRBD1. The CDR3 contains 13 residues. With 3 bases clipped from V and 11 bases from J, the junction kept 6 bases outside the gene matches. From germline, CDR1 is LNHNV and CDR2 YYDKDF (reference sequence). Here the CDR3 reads CATSSGRGKKLFF. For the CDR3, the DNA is TGTGCCACCAGCAGTGGCAGGGGGAAGAAACTGTTTTTT.

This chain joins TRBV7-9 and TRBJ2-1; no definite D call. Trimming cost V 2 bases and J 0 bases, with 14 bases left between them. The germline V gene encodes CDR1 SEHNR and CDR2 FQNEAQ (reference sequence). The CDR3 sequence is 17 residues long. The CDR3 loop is CASSLSPRASSYNEQFF. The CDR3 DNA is TGTGCCAGCAGCTTATCTCCTAGAGCAAGCTCCTACAATGAGCAGTTCTTC.

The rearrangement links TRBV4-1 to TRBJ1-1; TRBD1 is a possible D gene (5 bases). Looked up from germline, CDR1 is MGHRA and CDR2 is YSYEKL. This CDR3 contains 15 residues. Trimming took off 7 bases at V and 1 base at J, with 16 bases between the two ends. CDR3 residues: CASKAQGGGNTEAFF. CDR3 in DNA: TGCGCCAGCAAGGCGCAGGGTGGCGGGAACACTGAAGCTTTCTTT.

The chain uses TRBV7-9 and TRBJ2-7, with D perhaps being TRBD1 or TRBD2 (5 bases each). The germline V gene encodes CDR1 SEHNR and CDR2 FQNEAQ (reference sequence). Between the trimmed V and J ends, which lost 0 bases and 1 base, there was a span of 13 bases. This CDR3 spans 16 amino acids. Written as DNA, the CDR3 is TGTGCCAGCAGCTTAGCAATGGGGGTGTCGTCCTACGAGCAGTACTTC. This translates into CASSLAMGVSSYEQYF.

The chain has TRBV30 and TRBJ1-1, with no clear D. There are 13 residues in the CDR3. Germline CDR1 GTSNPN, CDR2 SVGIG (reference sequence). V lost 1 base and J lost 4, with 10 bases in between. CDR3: CAWSGGGTTEAFF. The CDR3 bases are TGTGCCTGGAGTGGGGGAGGAACCACTGAAGCTTTCTTT.

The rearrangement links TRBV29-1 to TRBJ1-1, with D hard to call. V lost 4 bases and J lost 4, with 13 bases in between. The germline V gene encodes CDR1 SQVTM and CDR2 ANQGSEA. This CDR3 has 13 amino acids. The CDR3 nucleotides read TGCAGCGTTGTAACAGTACGGAGCACTGAAGCTTTCTTT. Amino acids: CSVVTVRSTEAFF.

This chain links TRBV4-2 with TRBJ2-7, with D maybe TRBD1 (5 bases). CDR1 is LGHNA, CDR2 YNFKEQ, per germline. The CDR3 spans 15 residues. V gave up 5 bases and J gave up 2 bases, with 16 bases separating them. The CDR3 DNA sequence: TGTGCCAGCAGCTTACGTACAGGAATCACCTACGAGCAGTACTTC. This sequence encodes CASSLRTGITYEQYF.

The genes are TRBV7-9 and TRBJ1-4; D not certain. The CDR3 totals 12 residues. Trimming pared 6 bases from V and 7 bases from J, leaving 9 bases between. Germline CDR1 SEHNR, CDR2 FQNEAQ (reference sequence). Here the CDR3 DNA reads TGTGCCAGCAGTCAACGAGCTGAAAAACTGTTTTTT. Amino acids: CASSQRAEKLFF.

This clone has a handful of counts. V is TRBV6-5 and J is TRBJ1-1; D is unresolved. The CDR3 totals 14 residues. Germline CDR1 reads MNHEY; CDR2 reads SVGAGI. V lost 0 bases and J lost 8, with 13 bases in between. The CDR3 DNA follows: TGTGCCAGCAGTTACTCGAAGGTTACGAACGAAGCTTTCTTT. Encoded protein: CASSYSKVTNEAFF.

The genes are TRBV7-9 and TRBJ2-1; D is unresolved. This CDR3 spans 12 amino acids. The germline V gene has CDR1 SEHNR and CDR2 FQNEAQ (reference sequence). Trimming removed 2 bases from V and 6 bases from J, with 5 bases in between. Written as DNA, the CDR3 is TGTGCCAGCAGCTTAAAGGGCAATGAGCAGTTCTTC. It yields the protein CASSLKGNEQFF.

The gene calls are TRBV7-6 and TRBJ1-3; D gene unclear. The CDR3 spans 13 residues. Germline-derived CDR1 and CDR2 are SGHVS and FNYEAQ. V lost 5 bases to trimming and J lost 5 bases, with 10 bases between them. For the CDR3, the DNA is TGTGCCAGCAGCCCGGGCCCCAGAAACACCATATATTTT. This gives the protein CASSPGPRNTIYF.

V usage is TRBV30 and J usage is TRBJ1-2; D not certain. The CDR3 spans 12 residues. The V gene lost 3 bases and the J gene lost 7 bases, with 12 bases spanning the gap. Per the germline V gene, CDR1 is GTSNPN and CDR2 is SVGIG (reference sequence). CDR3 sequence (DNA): TGTGCCTGGAGCGGGATCAGTAGTGGCTACACCTTC. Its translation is CAWSGISSGYTF.

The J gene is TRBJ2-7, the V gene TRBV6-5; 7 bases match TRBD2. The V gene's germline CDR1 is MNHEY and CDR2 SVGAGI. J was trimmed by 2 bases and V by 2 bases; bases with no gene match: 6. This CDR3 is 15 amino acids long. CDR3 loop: CASSYDGGWTYEQYF. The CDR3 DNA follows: TGTGCCAGCAGTTACGACGGGGGGTGGACCTACGAGCAGTACTTC.

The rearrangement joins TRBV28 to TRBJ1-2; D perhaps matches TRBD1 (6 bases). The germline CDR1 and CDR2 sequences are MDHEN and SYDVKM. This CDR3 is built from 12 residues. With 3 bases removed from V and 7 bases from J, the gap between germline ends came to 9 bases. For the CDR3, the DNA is TGTGCCAGCAGTTTCGGGGGGCTTGGCTACACCTTC. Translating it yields CASSFGGLGYTF.

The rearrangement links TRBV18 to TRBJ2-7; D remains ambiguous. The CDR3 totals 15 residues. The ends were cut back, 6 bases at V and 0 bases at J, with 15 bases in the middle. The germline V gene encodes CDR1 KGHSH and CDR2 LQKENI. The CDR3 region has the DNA TGTGCCAGCTCCCTAGTGTCCGAGAGCTCCTACGAGCAGTACTTC. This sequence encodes CASSLVSESSYEQYF.

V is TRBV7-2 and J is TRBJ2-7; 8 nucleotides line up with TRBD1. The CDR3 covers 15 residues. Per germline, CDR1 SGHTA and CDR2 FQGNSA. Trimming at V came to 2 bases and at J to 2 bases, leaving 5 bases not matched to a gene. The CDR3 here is CASSLLDRGPYEQYF. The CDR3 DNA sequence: TGTGCCAGCAGCTTACTAGACAGGGGCCCCTACGAGCAGTACTTC.

CDR3 bases: TGTGCCAGCAGCGCAACGGACACCACTGAAGCTTTCTTT. Protein sequence: CASSATDTTEAFF. The rearrangement uses TRBV9 and TRBJ1-1, with D possibly matching TRBD1 (5 bases). CDR3 length equals 13 residues. Looked up from germline, CDR1 is SGDLS and CDR2 is YYNGEE. Trimming took off 3 bases at V and 4 bases at J, with 10 bases between the two ends.